Listed here are 20 T cell receptor beta chains from one sample, sequenced in a study of cytomegalovirus exposure and HLA in healthy donors. The PCR used 60 Vbeta and 13 Jbeta primers. The table came from immunoSEQ multiplex PCR; TCRdb's copy has only in-frame clones and leaves some out. Here the sample spans roughly 230,000 clones, 70% to 90% being singletons. Sequencing was done on a sample of PBMCs. The receptors originated from a girl aged 2-9 years in good health and CMV-seronegative.

For this clone: This specimen includes other DNA sequences encoding the same CDR3. The chain has TRBV6-5 and TRBJ1-5; TRBD1 agrees at 9 bases. Germline V gives CDR1 MNHEY, CDR2 SVGAGI. The CDR3 has 14 residues. The junction had 6 bases not matched to a gene; V was cut back by 5 bases and J by 7 bases. CDR3 nucleotide sequence: TGTGCCAGCAGTACTCGGACAGGGGACCAGCCCCAGCATTTT. This sequence encodes CASSTRTGDQPQHF.

The chain is built from TRBV7-6 and TRBJ2-2; D ambiguous. The CDR3 sequence is 13 residues long. The germline CDR1 and CDR2 sequences are SGHVS and FNYEAQ. Trimming removed 5 bases at V and 4 bases at J, with 8 bases between. The DNA of the CDR3 is TGTGCCAGCAGCCCCCGGGTCACCGGGGAGCTGTTTTTT. Amino acids: CASSPRVTGELFF.

The rearrangement joins TRBV5-1 to TRBJ2-3, with TRBD1 matching 8 bases. V was clipped by 1 base and J by 6 bases; unmatched bases: 13. CDR1 SGHRS and CDR2 YFSETQ come from the germline V gene. This CDR3 region has 17 residues. In nucleotides, the CDR3 is TGCGCCAGCAGCTTGCTTCGTGTGGGAACAGGGGGGGATACGCAGTATTTT. Translated: CASSLLRVGTGGDTQYF.

J is TRBJ1-3 and V is TRBV5-4, with a weak D call TRBD1 (6 bases). V was clipped by 3 bases and J by 4 bases, with 11 bases between them. The CDR3 is 14 residues long. CDR1 is SGHNT and CDR2 is YYREEE in the germline V gene (reference sequence). Here the CDR3 reads CASSSFGQGNTIYF. CDR3 in DNA: TGTGCCAGCAGCTCCTTCGGACAGGGAAACACCATATATTTT.

The V and J genes are TRBV14 and TRBJ2-7, with a tentative D call TRBD1 (5 bases). The CDR3 has 11 amino acids. Per germline, CDR1 SGHDN and CDR2 FVKESK. V gave up 1 base and J gave up 12 bases, with 10 bases separating them. CDR3 residues: CASSQGGRGYF. CDR3 in DNA: TGTGCCAGCAGCCAAGGGGGAAGGGGGTACTTC. Supplemented by reference TRBV14 and TRBJ2-7, the full variable domain reads EAGVTQFPSHSVIEKGQTVTLRCDPISGHDNLYWYRRVMGKEIKFLLHFVKESKQDESGMPNNRFLAERTGGTYSTLKVQPAELEDSGVYFCASSQGGRGYFGPGTRLTVT.

The rearrangement links TRBV30 to TRBJ1-5; the D gene is possibly TRBD1 (5 bases). Between the trimmed V and J ends, which lost 1 base and 3 bases, there was a span of 7 bases. Germline-derived CDR1 and CDR2 are GTSNPN and SVGIG (reference sequence). This CDR3 region has 13 residues. CDR3 DNA: TGTGCCTGGAGTGGACAGCACAATCAGCCCCAGCATTTT. Protein: CAWSGQHNQPQHF.

This clone came up a few times. The chain carries TRBV2 and TRBJ2-6; D call uncertain. This CDR3 is 13 amino acids long. Germline CDR1 and CDR2: SNHLY and FYNNEI. V lost 8 bases and J lost 4, with 9 bases in between. The CDR3 region has the DNA TGTGCCAGCCGGTTGCGAGGGGCCAACGTCCTGACTTTC. It translates to CASRLRGANVLTF.

The genes are TRBV29-1 and TRBJ2-3; weak D call: TRBD2 (6 bases). Germline CDR1 SQVTM, CDR2 ANQGSEA. The CDR3 covers 13 residues. Trimming took off 5 bases at V and 7 bases at J, with 16 bases between the two ends. The CDR3 nucleotides are TGCAGCGTTTCAGCGCAGGGAGGAAATACGCAGTATTTT. Its translation: CSVSAQGGNTQYF.

This rearrangement joins TRBV6-1 to TRBJ2-5; 9 bases are a match to TRBD1. CDR3 length: 15 amino acids. With 6 bases clipped from V and 6 bases from J, the junction kept 11 bases outside the gene matches. The V gene's germline CDR1 is MNHNS and CDR2 SASEGT. CDR3 region: CASSSWDRVDKTQYF. DNA of the CDR3: TGTGCCAGCAGCTCCTGGGACAGGGTGGACAAGACCCAGTACTTC.

The V call is TRBV2, the J call TRBJ2-5, with TRBD2 identical over 9 bases. With V trimmed by 0 bases and J by 1 base, 6 bases remained unmatched. Germline loops: CDR1 SNHLY, CDR2 FYNNEI. The length of the CDR3 is 17 residues. CDR3 sequence (DNA): TGTGCCAGCAGTGAAGCGCTTCTAGCGGGATTCCAAGAGACCCAGTACTTC. It yields the protein CASSEALLAGFQETQYF.

J is TRBJ1-5 and V is TRBV19; D gene ambiguous. Trimming removed 4 bases at V and 6 bases at J, with 10 bases between. CDR1 LNHDA and CDR2 SQIVND come from the germline V gene (reference sequence). CDR3 size: 13 residues. CDR3: CASSTVQSQPQHF. The CDR3 DNA reads as TGTGCCAGTAGTACCGTACAGAGTCAGCCCCAGCATTTT.

The chain combines TRBV7-8 with TRBJ1-1; possible D gene TRBD1, 5 bases. CDR1 and CDR2 from the germline V gene are SGHVS and FQNEAQ. The germline V and J ends were trimmed by 1 base and 2 bases, with 8 bases remaining between them. CDR3 length equals 14 residues. CDR3 sequence reads: CASSLVWGNTEAFF. In DNA form, the CDR3 reads TGTGCCAGCAGCTTAGTTTGGGGCAACACTGAAGCTTTCTTT.

This chain uses TRBV5-1 with TRBJ2-7; no definite D call. Per the germline V gene, CDR1 is SGHRS and CDR2 is YFSETQ. The V end lost 1 base, the J end lost 7 bases, and 9 bases lay between the germline ends. The CDR3 covers 12 residues. This CDR3 reads CASSLRVEEQYF. CDR3 in DNA: TGCGCCAGCAGCTTGCGAGTTGAGGAGCAGTACTTC.

The count of this clone is one. The rearrangement uses TRBV12-2 and TRBJ1-1; TRBD1, the table's D call, was not compared with the DNA. TRBV12-2 is marked as a pseudogene. CDR3 size: 18 residues. This CDR3 reads CASRLAEGQGGWGTEAFF. CDR3 DNA sequence: TGTGCAAGTCGCTTAGCGGAGGGACAGGGAGGTTGGGGCACTGAAGCTTTCTTT.

V usage is TRBV2 and J usage is TRBJ2-3; D remains ambiguous. CDR3 length equals 11 residues. Trimming stripped 6 bases from V and 8 bases from J, with 9 bases between. Germline CDR1 SNHLY, CDR2 FYNNEI. CDR3 in DNA: TGTGCCAGCAGGGAGAGCCGTACGCAGTATTTT. Translating it yields CASRESRTQYF.

This chain joins TRBV4-1 and TRBJ2-1; a possible D gene is TRBD2 (5 bases). Between the trimmed V and J ends, which lost 4 bases and 12 bases, there was a span of 19 bases. Germline CDR1 reads MGHRA; CDR2 reads YSYEKL. The CDR3 has 14 amino acids. The CDR3 region is CASSPPDGFRGQFF. The CDR3 DNA reads as TGCGCCAGCAGCCCCCCGGACGGGTTTCGGGGGCAGTTCTTC.

The V gene is TRBV7-9, the J gene TRBJ1-1; 8 positions match TRBD1. V was clipped by 5 bases and J by 6 bases; unmatched bases: 8. The CDR3 covers 14 residues. From germline, CDR1 is SEHNR and CDR2 FQNEAQ (reference sequence). CDR3 region: CASSGRGLEPEAFF. The CDR3 nucleotides are TGTGCCAGCAGCGGCAGGGGGCTTGAGCCTGAAGCTTTCTTT.

A single count supports this clone. The V and J genes are TRBV7-9 and TRBJ2-7; 11 bases match TRBD2. J gave up 4 bases and V 4 bases, and 3 bases lay outside the gene matches. Germline-derived CDR1 and CDR2 are SEHNR and FQNEAQ (reference sequence). CDR3 length: 14 residues. CDR3 sequence: CASSSTSGGYEQYF. Here the CDR3 DNA reads TGTGCCAGCAGCTCAACTAGCGGGGGTTACGAGCAGTACTTC.

This clone was recorded only once. This chain links TRBV5-1 with TRBJ1-4, with D uncertain. The length of the CDR3 is 13 residues. V shed 0 bases and J shed 8 bases, with 8 bases lying between them. Per germline, CDR1 SGHRS and CDR2 YFSETQ. CDR3 in DNA: TGCGCCAGCAGCTTGGGGGCTCGGGAAAAACTGTTTTTT. This sequence encodes CASSLGAREKLFF.

This sequence joins TRBV5-6 and TRBJ2-7; 9 nucleotides match TRBD1. Per the germline V gene, CDR1 is SGHDT and CDR2 is YYEEEE. The CDR3 totals 16 residues. V trimming: 4 bases; J trimming: 9 bases; junction bases outside the gene matches: 17. This CDR3 is CASSPRPGGQGEVQYF. Written as DNA, the CDR3 is TGTGCCAGCAGCCCCCGACCCGGGGGACAGGGTGAAGTGCAGTACTTC.